The TCR beta chain described here comes from a study of blood T cells in healthy people across ages. This clonotype was picked up a small number of times. The second PCR ran about 6 to 12 cycles with a sample-barcoded 5' primer and J-beta primers. TCRdb reprocessed the 5' RACE reads via MiXCR and lists one record per CDR3 protein. The sample shows roughly 800,000 distinct CDR3 sequences, 25% of them seen only once. The same data also contributed to another study, on T cells of mothers and their children.

The sequenced material came from blood. The TCR originated in a boy between 10 and 17 years old in good health.

The CDR3 DNA reads TGTGCCAGCAGCCTGACTAGCGGAGCGATGCTTACCGGGGAGCTGTTTTTT. Its translation: CASSLTSGAMLTGELFF. The rearrangement links TRBV11-2 to TRBJ2-2, with TRBD2 matching over 9 bases. Trimming at V came to 5 bases and at J to 5 bases, leaving 12 bases not matched to a gene. The CDR3 runs 17 residues. In germline, CDR1 is SGHAT, CDR2 FQNNGV.